Presented here are 26 T cell receptor beta chains from one specimen sequenced in a study of CD8 T cells in ankylosing spondylitis. One entry per CDR3 protein, called by TCRdb with MiXCR from the 5' RACE reads. The sample consists of around 250,000 distinct CDR3 sequences, 18% of them appearing once. The sequenced material came from blood, either unsorted or a sorted T cell fraction (not recorded which). The receptor source for this set is a male donor with ankylosing spondylitis or in good health (not recorded which).

This chain uses TRBV20-1 with TRBJ2-7; D is unclear. Trimming took 0 bases from V and 3 from J, leaving 9 bases between them. The germline gives CDR1 DFQATT, CDR2 SNEGSKA (reference sequence). The CDR3 is 13 amino acids. The CDR3 DNA reads as TGCAGTGCTAGAGATTTGGCTTACTACGAGCAGTACTTC. Protein: CSARDLAYYEQYF.

The rearrangement links TRBV6-1 to TRBJ2-5; no reliable D call. From germline, CDR1 is MNHNS and CDR2 SASEGT. Trimming pared 7 bases from V and 0 bases from J, leaving 12 bases between. The length of the CDR3 is 14 residues. The CDR3 reads CASKLSDNQETQYF. The DNA of the CDR3 is TGTGCCAGCAAACTTTCGGATAACCAAGAGACCCAGTACTTC.

This clonotype was counted a few times. V is TRBV9 and J is TRBJ2-2, with D tentatively TRBD1 (6 bases). V was trimmed by 4 bases and J by 4 bases, leaving 14 bases between them. CDR1 and CDR2 from the germline V gene are SGDLS and YYNGEE. The CDR3 extends over 15 amino acids. CDR3 region: CASSPLDSSTGELFF. CDR3 sequence (DNA): TGTGCCAGCAGCCCCTTGGACAGTAGCACCGGGGAGCTGTTTTTT.

The chain has TRBV10-3 and TRBJ2-1; 9 bases are a match to TRBD1. V lost 6 bases, J lost 7 bases, and 7 bases stayed unmatched. Germline CDR1 ENHRY, CDR2 SYGVKD. CDR3 length: 14 amino acids. CDR3 sequence (DNA): TGTGCCATCAGCGGGACAGGGCCATTTAATGAGCAGTTCTTC. Its translation: CAISGTGPFNEQFF.

This sequence joins TRBV6-2 or TRBV6-3 and TRBJ1-1, with D perhaps matching TRBD1 (6 bases). V shed 7 bases and J shed 1 base, with 10 bases lying between them. Germline-derived CDR1 and CDR2 are MNHEY and SVGEGT. The CDR3 runs 13 residues. The CDR3, as DNA: TGTGCCAGCACTCTAGGGGGGAACACTGAAGCTTTCTTT. Translation: CASTLGGNTEAFF.

This clonotype turned up a few times. The chain combines TRBV29-1 with TRBJ2-7; D tentatively fits TRBD1 or TRBD2 (5 bases each). Deletions cut 2 bases from V and 0 bases from J, with 8 bases between. This CDR3 is 13 amino acids long. Looked up from germline, CDR1 is SQVTM and CDR2 is ANQGSEA. DNA of the CDR3: TGCAGCGTTGAACGGGACGACTCCTACGAGCAGTACTTC. This encodes CSVERDDSYEQYF.

The rearrangement joins TRBV12-3 or TRBV12-4 to TRBJ2-1; D may match TRBD1 or TRBD2 (5 bases each). V was shortened by 7 bases and J by 10 bases, with 20 bases between the two germline ends. This CDR3 region has 14 residues. CDR3 protein: CASTGLARGGEQFF. Here the CDR3 DNA reads TGTGCCAGCACCGGGCTAGCAAGGGGCGGGGAGCAGTTCTTC.

This clonotype was detected ten times or more. This chain joins TRBV7-2 and TRBJ2-7; D is possibly TRBD2 (5 bases). The V and J ends lost 1 base and 2 bases respectively, with 12 bases between them. The germline V gene has CDR1 SGHTA and CDR2 FQGNSA. The CDR3 extends over 15 amino acids. The CDR3 spells CASSLELGVPYEQYF. In DNA, the CDR3 is TGTGCCAGCAGCTTAGAATTGGGAGTACCCTACGAGCAGTACTTC.

This clonotype was counted a few times. The rearrangement uses TRBV29-1 and TRBJ2-7, with 8 bases lining up with TRBD2. V dropped 5 bases and J dropped 3; count of bases not matched to a gene: 9. The CDR3 contains 14 residues. CDR1 is SQVTM, CDR2 ANQGSEA, per germline. The CDR3 protein is CSVSPIAGSYEQYF. The CDR3 bases are TGCAGCGTTTCCCCGATAGCGGGAAGCTACGAGCAGTACTTC.

The chain links TRBV20-1 to TRBJ2-1; TRBD2 is a possible D gene (5 bases). The CDR3 is made up of 14 amino acids. The germline gives CDR1 DFQATT, CDR2 SNEGSKA (reference sequence). Trimming left V 5 bases short and J 0 bases short, with 11 bases between. The CDR3 bases are TGCAGTGCTCCACCTAGCAGCTCCTACAATGAGCAGTTCTTC. Translation gives CSAPPSSSYNEQFF.

This clonotype was counted only a few times. The chain uses TRBV27 and TRBJ2-2; D perhaps matches TRBD1 (6 bases). Germline assignment: CDR1 MNHEY and CDR2 SMNVEV (reference sequence). V shed 3 bases and J shed 3 bases, with 11 bases lying between them. The length of the CDR3 is 15 residues. The CDR3: CASSFSDSYTGELFF. Here the CDR3 DNA reads TGTGCCAGCAGTTTTTCGGACAGCTACACCGGGGAGCTGTTTTTT.

This clonotype has ten or more counts. The rearrangement uses TRBV7-9 and TRBJ1-1; no clear D gene. The CDR3 has 15 amino acids. V was shortened by 2 bases and J by 0 bases, with 10 bases between the two germline ends. The germline gives CDR1 SEHNR, CDR2 FQNEAQ (reference sequence). The CDR3 bases are TGTGCCAGCAGCTTACAGAGGGCCATGAACACTGAAGCTTTCTTT. Translating it yields CASSLQRAMNTEAFF.

This clonotype was found a few times. The V call is TRBV12-3 or TRBV12-4, the J call TRBJ2-1; TRBD2 agrees at 9 bases. The V and J ends lost 6 bases and 8 bases, in that order; junction bases with no gene match: 14. This CDR3 contains 16 residues. The CDR3 region is CASREGSGRIVDEQFF. The CDR3 DNA reads as TGTGCCAGCAGAGAGGGTAGCGGGAGAATTGTGGATGAGCAGTTCTTC.

This clonotype was seen many times. The chain links TRBV14 to TRBJ2-1; tentatively, D is TRBD2 (5 bases). The CDR3 runs 16 residues. Trimming cost V 2 bases and J 0 bases, with 11 bases left between them. Per germline, CDR1 SGHDN and CDR2 FVKESK. The CDR3 loop reads CASSQLAGASYNEQFF. In nucleotides, the CDR3 is TGTGCCAGCAGCCAATTGGCGGGCGCCTCCTACAATGAGCAGTTCTTC.

This clonotype was observed a few times. The chain is built from TRBV9 and TRBJ2-3; 10 bases are shared with TRBD2. Germline assignment: CDR1 SGDLS and CDR2 YYNGEE. Trimming cost V 3 bases and J 0 bases; bases outside gene matches: 7. The CDR3 is 17 residues long. This CDR3 is CASSDRTSGTSTDTQYF. CDR3 sequence (DNA): TGTGCCAGCAGCGACCGGACTAGCGGAACAAGCACAGATACGCAGTATTTT.

The rearrangement uses TRBV15 and TRBJ2-1; D not resolved. The CDR3 runs to 12 residues. Trimming pared 2 bases from V and 5 bases from J, leaving 4 bases between. Looked up from germline, CDR1 is LNHNV and CDR2 is YYDKDF (reference sequence). The CDR3 sequence is CATSRHNNEQFF. In nucleotides, the CDR3 is TGTGCCACCAGCAGACATAACAATGAGCAGTTCTTC. Together with reference TRBV15 and TRBJ2-1, the CDR3 gives the full variable domain: DAMVIQNPRYQVTQFGKPVTLSCSQTLNHNVMYWYQQKSSQAPKLLFHYYDKDFNNEADTPDNFQSRRPNTSFCFLDIRSPGLGDTAMYLCATSRHNNEQFFGPGTRLTVL.

The gene calls are TRBV29-1 and TRBJ2-2; D not resolved. Germline V gene sequence: CDR1 SQVTM, CDR2 ANQGSEA. V was pared by 5 bases and J by 0 bases, with 7 bases between. This CDR3 is 13 amino acids long. The CDR3 loop is CSVPQPNTGELFF. CDR3 sequence (DNA): TGCAGCGTTCCCCAGCCGAACACCGGGGAGCTGTTTTTT.

V is TRBV10-3 and J is TRBJ2-1, with a weak D call TRBD2 (5 bases). Germline values: CDR1 ENHRY, CDR2 SYGVKD. Trimming removed 4 bases at V and 4 bases at J, with 11 bases between. The CDR3 is made up of 14 amino acids. CDR3: CAISGVERYNEQFF. CDR3 in DNA: TGTGCCATCAGTGGGGTGGAGCGGTACAATGAGCAGTTCTTC.

V is TRBV10-3 and J is TRBJ2-5; D perhaps matches TRBD2 (7 bases). The germline V and J ends were trimmed by 3 bases and 4 bases, with 12 bases remaining between them. The germline V gene encodes CDR1 ENHRY and CDR2 SYGVKD. The CDR3 has 14 amino acids. The CDR3 DNA sequence: TGTGCCATCAGTGAAGGGGGGGCTGGAGAGACCCAGTACTTC. Translating it yields CAISEGGAGETQYF.

This clonotype has ten or more counts. The chain couples TRBV6-5 to TRBJ2-3; D is unresolved. V lost 2 bases and J 0 bases, leaving 12 bases between the germline ends. Germline assignment: CDR1 MNHEY and CDR2 SVGAGI. This CDR3 is 16 amino acids long. CDR3: CASSYTWSPSTDTQYF. CDR3 in DNA: TGTGCCAGCAGTTACACATGGAGTCCTAGCACAGATACGCAGTATTTT.

The V call is TRBV7-9, the J call TRBJ2-3; D might be TRBD1 or TRBD2, each matching 5 bases. The length of the CDR3 is 15 residues. Germline V CDR1 and CDR2: SEHNR, FQNEAQ (reference sequence). V lost 6 bases and J lost 5, with 18 bases in between. CDR3: CASRPRSRDGDTQYF. The CDR3 DNA is TGTGCCAGCAGGCCAAGGTCCCGGGACGGAGATACGCAGTATTTT. Filled out from reference TRBV7-9 and TRBJ2-3, the complete variable domain reads DTGVSQNPRHKITKRGQNVTFRCDPISEHNRLYWYRQTLGQGPEFLTYFQNEAQLEKSRLLSDRFSAERPKGSFSTLEIQRTEQGDSAMYLCASRPRSRDGDTQYFGPGTRLTVL.

The V gene is TRBV6-2 or TRBV6-3, the J gene TRBJ2-7; 10 nucleotides match TRBD1. Trimming removed 2 bases from V and 3 bases from J; junction bases left unmatched: 7. CDR3 length equals 16 residues. Germline assignment: CDR1 MNHEY and CDR2 SVGEGT. The CDR3 region is CASSYAGTGANYEQYF. As DNA, the CDR3 is TGTGCCAGCAGTTACGCCGGGACAGGGGCCAACTACGAGCAGTACTTC.

Comments on this clonotype: In this CDR3 the conserved last residue, phenylalanine or tryptophan, is missing, so a read error is likely. This chain connects TRBV27 to TRBJ2-1; D not resolved. V was pared by 2 bases and J by 7 bases, with 15 bases between. This CDR3 is built from 15 residues. From germline, CDR1 is MNHEY and CDR2 SMNVEV (reference sequence). The CDR3 DNA follows: TGTGCCAGCAGTTTAGGGTATAGTGATTGGAATGAGCAGTTCTCC. Translating it yields CASSLGYSDWNEQFS.

Regarding this clonotype: The DNA is left out, because the CDR3 cannot be placed on it with certainty; the CDR3 is given as TCRdb lists it. The chain couples TRBV3-1 to TRBJ2-2. The CDR3 is made up of 12 amino acids, end residues included. Germline values: CDR1 LGHDT, CDR2 YNNKEL (reference sequence). CDR3 amino acids: CASSQVPGSCFF.

At least ten counts were recorded for this clonotype. This chain uses TRBV12-3 or TRBV12-4 with TRBJ2-3, with TRBD1 matching over 7 bases. The trim removed 4 bases at V and 0 bases at J, leaving 4 bases unmatched. The CDR3 spans 15 residues. This chain's CDR3 is CASSSGTVSTDTQYF. The CDR3 region has the DNA TGTGCCAGCAGTTCCGGGACAGTTAGCACAGATACGCAGTATTTT.

The rearrangement links TRBV7-9 to TRBJ2-7; 11 nucleotides align to TRBD2. J gave up 2 bases and V 5 bases, and 2 bases lay outside the gene matches. Germline lookup yields CDR1 SEHNR and CDR2 FQNEAQ (reference sequence). The CDR3 length is 14 residues. The CDR3 loop is CASSTGLAAYEQYF. The DNA of the CDR3 is TGTGCCAGCAGCACGGGACTAGCGGCCTACGAGCAGTACTTC.